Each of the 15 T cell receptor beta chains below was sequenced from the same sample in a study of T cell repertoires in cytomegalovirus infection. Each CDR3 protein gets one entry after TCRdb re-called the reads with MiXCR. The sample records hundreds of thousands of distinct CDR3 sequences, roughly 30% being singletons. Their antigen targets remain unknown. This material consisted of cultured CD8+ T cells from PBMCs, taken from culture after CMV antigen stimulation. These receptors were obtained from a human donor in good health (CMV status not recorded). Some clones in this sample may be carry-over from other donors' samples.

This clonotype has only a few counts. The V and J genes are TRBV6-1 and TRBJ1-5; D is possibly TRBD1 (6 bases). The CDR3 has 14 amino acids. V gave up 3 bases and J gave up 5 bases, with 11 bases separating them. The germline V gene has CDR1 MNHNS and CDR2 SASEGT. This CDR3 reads CASSDLGGHQPQHF. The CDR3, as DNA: TGTGCCAGCAGTGACCTGGGGGGCCATCAGCCCCAGCATTTT.

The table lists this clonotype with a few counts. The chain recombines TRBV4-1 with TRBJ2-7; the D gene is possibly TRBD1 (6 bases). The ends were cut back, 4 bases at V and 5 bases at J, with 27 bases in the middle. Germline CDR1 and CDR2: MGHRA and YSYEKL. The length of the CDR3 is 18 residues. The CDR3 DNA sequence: TGCGCCAGCAGCCCGCTGGCCTACCAGGGCCCCACAGGGAACGAGCAGTACTTC. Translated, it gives CASSPLAYQGPTGNEQYF.

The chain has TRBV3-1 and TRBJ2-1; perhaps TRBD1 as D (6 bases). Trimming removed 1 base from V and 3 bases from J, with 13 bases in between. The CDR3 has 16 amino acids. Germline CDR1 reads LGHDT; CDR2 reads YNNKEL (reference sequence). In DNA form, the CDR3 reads TGTGCCAGCAGCCAAGTCGGCCGGGACATCTACAATGAGCAGTTCTTC. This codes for CASSQVGRDIYNEQFF.

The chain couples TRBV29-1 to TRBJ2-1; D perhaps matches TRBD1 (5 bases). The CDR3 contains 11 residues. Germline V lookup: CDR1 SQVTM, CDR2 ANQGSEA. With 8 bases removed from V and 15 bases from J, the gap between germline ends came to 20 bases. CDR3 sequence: CSPYHAGQAFF. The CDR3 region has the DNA TGCAGCCCCTATCACGCAGGGCAGGCGTTCTTC.

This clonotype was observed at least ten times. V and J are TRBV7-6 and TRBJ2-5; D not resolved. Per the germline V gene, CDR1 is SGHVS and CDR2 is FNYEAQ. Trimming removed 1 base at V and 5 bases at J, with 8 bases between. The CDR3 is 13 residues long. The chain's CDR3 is CASSLGGLETQYF. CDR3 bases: TGTGCCAGCAGCTTAGGCGGATTGGAGACCCAGTACTTC.

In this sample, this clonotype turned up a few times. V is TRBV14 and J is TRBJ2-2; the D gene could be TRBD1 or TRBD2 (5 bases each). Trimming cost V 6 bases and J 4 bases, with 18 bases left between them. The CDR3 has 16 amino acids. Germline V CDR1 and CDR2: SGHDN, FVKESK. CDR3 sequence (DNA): TGTGCCAGCAGTCACCCTAGCCTAGGGGCCACCGGGGAGCTGTTTTTT. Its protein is CASSHPSLGATGELFF.

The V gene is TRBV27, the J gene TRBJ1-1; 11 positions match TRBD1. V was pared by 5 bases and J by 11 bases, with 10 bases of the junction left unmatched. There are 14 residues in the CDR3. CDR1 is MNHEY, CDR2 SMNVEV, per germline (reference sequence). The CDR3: CASSPHGTGGRAFF. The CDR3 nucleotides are TGTGCCAGCAGTCCCCATGGGACAGGGGGAAGGGCTTTCTTT.

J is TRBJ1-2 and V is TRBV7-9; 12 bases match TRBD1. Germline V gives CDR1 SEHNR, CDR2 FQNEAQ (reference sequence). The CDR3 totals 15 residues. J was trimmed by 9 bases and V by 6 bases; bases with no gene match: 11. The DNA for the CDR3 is TGTGCCAGCAGTCTTAGCCGGGACAGGGGGCAGAGCTACACCTTC. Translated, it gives CASSLSRDRGQSYTF.

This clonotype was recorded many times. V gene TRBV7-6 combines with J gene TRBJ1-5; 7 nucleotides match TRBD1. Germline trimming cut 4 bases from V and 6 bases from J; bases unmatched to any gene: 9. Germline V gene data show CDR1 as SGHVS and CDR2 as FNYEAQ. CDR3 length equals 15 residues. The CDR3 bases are TGTGCCAGCAGCTCTGGGACAGCTAGGGGTCAGCCCCAGCATTTT. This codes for CASSSGTARGQPQHF.

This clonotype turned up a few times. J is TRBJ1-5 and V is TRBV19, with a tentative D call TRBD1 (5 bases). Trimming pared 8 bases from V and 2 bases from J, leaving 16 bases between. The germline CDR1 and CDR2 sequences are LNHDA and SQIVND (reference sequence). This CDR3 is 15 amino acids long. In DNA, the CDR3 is TGTGCCAGTTGGGGGAGGGAAGGTCGCAATCAGCCCCAGCATTTT. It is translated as CASWGREGRNQPQHF.

The CDR3 loop is CASSETSGVTDTQYF. The CDR3 DNA follows: TGCGCCAGCAGTGAGACTAGCGGGGTCACAGATACGCAGTATTTT. This chain joins TRBV10-2 and TRBJ2-3; TRBD2 matches 10 bases. Germline V gene sequence: CDR1 WSHSY, CDR2 SAAADI. The CDR3 is 15 residues long. J was trimmed by 2 bases and V by 2 bases; bases with no gene match: 1.

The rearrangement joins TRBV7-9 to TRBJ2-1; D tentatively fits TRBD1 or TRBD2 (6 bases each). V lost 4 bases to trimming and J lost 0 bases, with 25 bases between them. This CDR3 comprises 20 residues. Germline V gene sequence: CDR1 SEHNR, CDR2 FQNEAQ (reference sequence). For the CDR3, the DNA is TGTGCCAGCAGCTCGCAACAAGATCTTAGAAGGGGGGCCTCCTACAATGAGCAGTTCTTC. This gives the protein CASSSQQDLRRGASYNEQFF.

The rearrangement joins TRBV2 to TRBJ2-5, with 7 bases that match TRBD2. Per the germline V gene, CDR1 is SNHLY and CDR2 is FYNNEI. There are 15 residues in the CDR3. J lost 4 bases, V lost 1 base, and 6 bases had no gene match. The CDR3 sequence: CASSEDGGLGETQYF. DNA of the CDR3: TGTGCCAGCAGTGAAGACGGGGGGTTAGGAGAGACCCAGTACTTC.

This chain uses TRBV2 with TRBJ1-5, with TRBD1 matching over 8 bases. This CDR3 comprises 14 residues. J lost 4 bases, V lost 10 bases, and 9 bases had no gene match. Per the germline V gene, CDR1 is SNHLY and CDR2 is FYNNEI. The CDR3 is CAIRSGGENQPQHF. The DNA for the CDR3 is TGTGCCATCCGCTCAGGGGGCGAGAATCAGCCCCAGCATTTT.

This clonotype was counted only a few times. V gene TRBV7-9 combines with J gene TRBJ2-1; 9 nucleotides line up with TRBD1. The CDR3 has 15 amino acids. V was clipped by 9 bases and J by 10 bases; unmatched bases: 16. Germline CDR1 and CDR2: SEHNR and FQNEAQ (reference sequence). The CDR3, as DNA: TGTGCCAGTCTACGAGACGGACAGGGGACGCAGGAGCAGTTCTTC. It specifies CASLRDGQGTQEQFF.